A single sample gave rise to the 21 T cell receptor beta chains below, sequenced in a study of glioma-infiltrating T cells. Using RNA template, CDR3s of TCR alpha and beta were amplified with iRepertoire arm-PCR. TCRdb reanalysed the multiplex PCR reads using MiXCR and keeps one entry per CDR3 protein. The sample consists of 300,000 to 400,000 distinct CDR3 sequences, roughly two fifths of them appearing once. Sequencing was carried out using glioma tissue, nonneoplastic brain tissue, or PBMCs (not recorded which). These receptors all stem from a human donor with low-grade glioma or glioblastoma, undergoing nonglioma brain surgery, or in good health (not recorded which).

To note about this clonotype: One base away lies a much larger clone, so this may be a sequencing read error. Likely a read error: the CDR3 ends without its conserved phenylalanine or tryptophan. This rearrangement joins TRBV25-1 to TRBJ1-2; a possible D gene is TRBD1 (6 bases). The CDR3 covers 14 residues. Trimming stripped 5 bases from V and 2 bases from J, with 12 bases between. Looked up from germline, CDR1 is MGHDK and CDR2 is SYGVNS. CDR3 DNA: TGTGCCAGCAGTTTCGGAGGGGGAAACTATGGCTACACCTTA. This gives the protein CASSFGGGNYGYTL.

The chain carries TRBV19 and TRBJ2-3, with a possible D match to TRBD2 (6 bases). Trimming pared 2 bases from V and 7 bases from J, leaving 10 bases between. Germline V gene lookup returns CDR1 LNHDA and CDR2 SQIVND (reference sequence). The CDR3 is 13 amino acids. CDR3 residues: CASSIRDFNTQYF. CDR3 sequence (DNA): TGTGCCAGTAGTATAAGGGACTTCAATACGCAGTATTTT.

The chain carries TRBV19 and TRBJ1-5; 9 positions match TRBD1. The CDR3 has 16 amino acids. Losses at the gene ends were 5 bases for V and 3 bases for J; bases not matched to a gene: 8. The germline V gene encodes CDR1 LNHDA and CDR2 SQIVND (reference sequence). The CDR3 loop is CASSGGTGLANQPQHF. As DNA, the CDR3 is TGTGCCAGTAGTGGGGGGACAGGGCTTGCCAATCAGCCCCAGCATTTT.

The chain uses TRBV4-2 and TRBJ2-2, with TRBD2 matching over 9 bases. Germline loops: CDR1 LGHNA, CDR2 YNFKEQ. The CDR3 totals 18 residues. J lost 0 bases, V lost 1 base, and 6 bases had no gene match. CDR3 coding DNA: TGTGCCAGCAGCCAAGGGTTTAGCGGGAGTGCGAACACCGGGGAGCTGTTTTTT. It codes for CASSQGFSGSANTGELFF.

This clonotype appeared a few times. The rearrangement links TRBV19 to TRBJ1-2, with 7 bases lining up with TRBD1. The J segment lost 8 bases and the V segment lost 6 bases, leaving 9 bases of the junction unmatched. Germline-derived CDR1 and CDR2 are LNHDA and SQIVND (reference sequence). This CDR3 has 13 residues. CDR3 DNA: TGTGCCAGTAGGCTCGACAGGGTGGGAGGCTACACCTTC. Translating gives CASRLDRVGGYTF.

Points on this clonotype: This may come from a read error, since a much larger clone is one base off. V gene TRBV2 combines with J gene TRBJ2-5; D is unclear. This CDR3 comprises 14 residues. Germline values: CDR1 SNHLY, CDR2 FYNNEI. V lost 5 bases to trimming and J lost 5 bases, with 15 bases between them. CDR3: CASSYGSAKETQYF. CDR3 DNA: TGTGCCAGCAGTTACGGGTCGGCTAAGGAGACCCAGTACTTC.

This clonotype was counted a few times. The chain employs TRBV6-1 and TRBJ2-3; D is undetermined. The CDR3 loop spans 13 amino acids. CDR1 and CDR2 from the germline V gene are MNHNS and SASEGT. V was shortened by 8 bases and J by 3 bases, with 12 bases between the two germline ends. CDR3 sequence (DNA): TGTGCCAGCGGCCGCCTGAGTACAGATACGCAGTATTTT. This codes for CASGRLSTDTQYF.

This clonotype was picked up many times. The V and J genes are TRBV2 and TRBJ1-6; D not resolved. The CDR3 contains 11 residues. Germline V lookup: CDR1 SNHLY, CDR2 FYNNEI. The germline V and J ends were trimmed by 3 bases and 7 bases, with 1 base remaining between them. CDR3 in DNA: TGTGCCAGCAGTGAGAATTCACCCCTCCACTTT. Protein: CASSENSPLHF. The whole variable domain, filled in from reference TRBV2 and TRBJ1-6, reads EPEVTQTPSHQVTQMGQEVILRCVPISNHLYFYWYRQILGQKVEFLVSFYNNEISEKSEIFDDQFSVERPDGSNFTLKIRSTKLEDSAMYFCASSENSPLHFGNGTRLTVT.

This clonotype was seen at least ten times. The chain couples TRBV28 to TRBJ1-1; perhaps TRBD1 as D (6 bases). The CDR3 contains 12 residues. Germline CDR1 is MDHEN and CDR2 is SYDVKM. Deletions cut 6 bases from V and 5 bases from J, with 10 bases between. The CDR3 region is CASRLQGTEAFF. CDR3 bases: TGTGCCAGCAGACTACAGGGTACTGAAGCTTTCTTT.

The V gene is TRBV19, the J gene TRBJ1-1; 8 positions match TRBD1. Per the germline V gene, CDR1 is LNHDA and CDR2 is SQIVND (reference sequence). The V and J ends lost 4 bases and 10 bases, in that order; junction bases with no gene match: 5. There are 12 residues in the CDR3. The CDR3 sequence: CASSTGQARAFF. The CDR3 DNA follows: TGTGCCAGTAGTACGGGACAGGCGCGAGCTTTCTTT.

As concerns this clonotype: The final CDR3 position lacks the conserved phenylalanine or tryptophan, pointing to a likely read error. The J gene is TRBJ2-7, the V gene TRBV7-2, with a possible D match to TRBD1 (5 bases). The CDR3 is made up of 14 amino acids. Trimming left V 2 bases short and J 6 bases short, with 14 bases between. CDR1 and CDR2 (germline): SGHTA, FQGNSA. The CDR3 protein is CASSLRQTFGEQYS. In DNA, the CDR3 is TGTGCCAGCAGCTTAAGACAGACTTTCGGCGAGCAGTACTCC.

CDR3 region: CASTQTSIEQFF. CDR3 in DNA: TGTGCCAGCACCCAAACCTCGATTGAGCAGTTCTTC. V usage is TRBV6-2 or TRBV6-3 and J usage is TRBJ2-1; no firm D call. CDR1 MNHEY and CDR2 SVGEGT come from the germline V gene. The V end was cut by 7 bases, the J end by 9 bases, with 13 bases between. The CDR3 sequence is 12 residues long.

Concerning this clonotype itself: At one end, the junction sequence differs from germline, possibly due to a read error. The chain joins TRBV7-4 to TRBJ2-1; 8 bases agree with TRBD2. Germline lookup yields CDR1 SGHVT and CDR2 SQSDAQ. This CDR3 contains 15 residues. DNA of the CDR3: TGTGCCATCAGCTTAGCGGGGAGCTCCTACAATGAGCAGTTCTTC. The encoded protein is CAISLAGSSYNEQFF.

As to this clonotype: A junction end diverges from the germline sequence, so it may reflect a read error. The chain has TRBV7-3 and TRBJ2-4, with D tentatively TRBD1 (6 bases). Per germline, CDR1 SGHTA and CDR2 FQGTGA. The CDR3 consists of 15 residues. This chain's CDR3 is CASRNRVEAKNIQSF. The CDR3 DNA reads TGTGCCAGCAGAAACAGGGTAGAGGCCAAAAACATTCAGTCCTTC.

In this sample, this clonotype turned up a few times. This chain uses TRBV2 with TRBJ2-5, with D possibly matching TRBD1 (6 bases). The CDR3 loop spans 14 amino acids. With 6 bases removed from V and 0 bases from J, the gap between germline ends came to 11 bases. Germline V gives CDR1 SNHLY, CDR2 FYNNEI. The CDR3 DNA reads TGTGCCAGCAGGAGGACAGCGTACCAAGAGACCCAGTACTTC. As protein: CASRRTAYQETQYF. Looking up the rest from reference TRBV2 and TRBJ2-5 gives the full variable domain: EPEVTQTPSHQVTQMGQEVILRCVPISNHLYFYWYRQILGQKVEFLVSFYNNEISEKSEIFDDQFSVERPDGSNFTLKIRSTKLEDSAMYFCASRRTAYQETQYFGPGTRLLVL.

J is TRBJ1-5 and V is TRBV2; no clear D. Between the trimmed V and J ends, which lost 8 bases and 5 bases, there was a span of 13 bases. The CDR3 sequence is 13 residues long. Germline CDR1 reads SNHLY; CDR2 reads FYNNEI. Written as DNA, the CDR3 is TGTGCCAGCCATCTGGGAGGCTATCAGCCCCAGCATTTT. This translates into CASHLGGYQPQHF.

The chain carries TRBV3-1 and TRBJ2-1; D assignment may be TRBD1 or TRBD2 (6 bases each). Per germline, CDR1 LGHDT and CDR2 YNNKEL (reference sequence). V was trimmed by 5 bases and J by 8 bases, leaving 16 bases between them. The CDR3 runs to 14 residues. CDR3 region: CASSKGGLLHEQFF. The CDR3 nucleotides are TGTGCCAGCAGCAAAGGGGGACTTCTGCATGAGCAGTTCTTC.

This clonotype came up a few times. V gene TRBV6-2 or TRBV6-3 combines with J gene TRBJ1-5, with a possible D match to TRBD1 (5 bases). The germline V gene encodes CDR1 MNHEY and CDR2 SVGEGT. The CDR3 is 13 amino acids. The ends were cut back, 6 bases at V and 7 bases at J, with 13 bases in the middle. CDR3 region: CASSHLEGQPQHF. The CDR3, as DNA: TGTGCCAGCAGCCACCTGGAGGGGCAGCCCCAGCATTTT.

The DNA of the CDR3 is TGTGCCAGCAGCCAAAGGCGGGATCACACTGAAGCTTTCTTT. The encoded protein is CASSQRRDHTEAFF. This chain uses TRBV11-2 with TRBJ1-1; unclear D gene. CDR3 length: 14 amino acids. The V gene lost 5 bases and the J gene lost 3 bases, with 13 bases spanning the gap. Germline-derived CDR1 and CDR2 are SGHAT and FQNNGV.

The V and J genes are TRBV11-2 and TRBJ2-5; D unclear. This CDR3 spans 13 amino acids. Germline values: CDR1 SGHAT, CDR2 FQNNGV. Trimming left V 6 bases short and J 5 bases short, with 13 bases between. CDR3 in amino acids: CASRSASGETQYF. The CDR3 DNA follows: TGTGCCAGCAGATCAGCCTCCGGGGAGACCCAGTACTTC.

Of note for this clonotype: A much larger clone sits a single nucleotide away, making a read error possible. V and J are TRBV6-2 or TRBV6-3 and TRBJ1-1; the D gene is possibly TRBD1 (5 bases). Germline assignment: CDR1 MNHEY and CDR2 SVGEGT. The CDR3 is 12 amino acids. V was cut by 5 bases and J by 10 bases, with 14 bases left in between. CDR3 region: CASSPWTGGAFF. The CDR3 DNA is TGTGCCAGCAGTCCCTGGACGGGGGGAGCTTTCTTT.